These 20 T cell receptor beta chains share one sample of origin, sequenced in a study of cytomegalovirus exposure and HLA in healthy donors. The PCR contained 60 Vbeta and 13 Jbeta primers. Produced via immunoSEQ multiplex PCR; TCRdb's table is partial and in-frame only. The top ten clones hold roughly 2% of a sample with a few hundred thousand clones, roughly 81% of them seen once. Sequencing used PBMCs. Every receptor here comes from a woman aged 40 to 50 in good health and CMV-seropositive.

The chain combines TRBV28 with TRBJ1-2; D is possibly TRBD1 (6 bases). The germline CDR1 and CDR2 sequences are MDHEN and SYDVKM. The CDR3 contains 13 residues. The germline V and J ends were trimmed by 2 bases and 2 bases, with 6 bases remaining between them. For the CDR3, the DNA is TGTGCCAGCAGTTTACAGGGGAACTATGGCTACACCTTC. It codes for CASSLQGNYGYTF.

The chain is built from TRBV27 and TRBJ2-1; D gene unclear. The CDR3 length is 12 residues. The V end lost 5 bases, the J end lost 12 bases, and 14 bases lay between the germline ends. Germline V gene data show CDR1 as MNHEY and CDR2 as SMNVEV (reference sequence). The CDR3 nucleotides read TGTGCCAGCAGTACCAGTTCCGCTTCGCAGTTCTTC. Translating gives CASSTSSASQFF.

This chain uses TRBV28 with TRBJ2-1, with 9 bases that match TRBD2. This CDR3 contains 15 residues. Unmatched junction bases numbered 4, after V lost 3 bases and J lost 4 bases. Germline V CDR1 and CDR2: MDHEN, SYDVKM. Here the CDR3 reads CASSFSGGPYNEQFF. In nucleotides, the CDR3 is TGTGCCAGCAGTTTCAGCGGGGGGCCTTACAATGAGCAGTTCTTC.

The genes are TRBV14 and TRBJ1-4, with TRBD1 identical over 7 bases. CDR1 and CDR2 from the germline V gene are SGHDN and FVKESK. The CDR3 extends over 16 amino acids. Losses at the gene ends were 5 bases for V and 0 bases for J; bases not matched to a gene: 6. CDR3 in DNA: TGTGCCAGCAGCGAACAGGGGAATCCAACTAATGAAAAACTGTTTTTT. Translation: CASSEQGNPTNEKLFF.

This clone was seen just once. The chain is built from TRBV19 and TRBJ2-7; D is perhaps TRBD2 (6 bases). Germline values: CDR1 LNHDA, CDR2 SQIVND (reference sequence). Trimming stripped 5 bases from V and 2 bases from J, with 16 bases between. This CDR3 is 15 amino acids long. For the CDR3, the DNA is TGTGCCAGTAGTCCAAGACACGGGGGTCCCTACGAGCAGTACTTC. Translation: CASSPRHGGPYEQYF.

This chain joins TRBV19 and TRBJ2-1, with 7 nucleotides matching TRBD2. The V segment lost 3 bases and the J segment 8 bases; nucleotides outside the gene matches: 7. The CDR3 length is 14 residues. Germline CDR1 is LNHDA and CDR2 is SQIVND (reference sequence). The CDR3 DNA sequence: TGTGCCAGTAGTATCGGGGGGAGCGTGTATGAGCAGTTCTTC. This sequence encodes CASSIGGSVYEQFF.

The genes are TRBV19 and TRBJ2-2, with D possibly matching TRBD2 (7 bases). The CDR3 spans 14 residues. V lost 7 bases, J lost 0 bases, and 9 bases lay in between. The germline V gene has CDR1 LNHDA and CDR2 SQIVND (reference sequence). Written as DNA, the CDR3 is TGTGCCAGTATGCGGGGGCCGAACACCGGGGAGCTGTTTTTT. This gives the protein CASMRGPNTGELFF. The full variable domain, in which reference TRBV19 and TRBJ2-2 provide the parts outside the CDR3, is DGGITQSPKYLFRKEGQNVTLSCEQNLNHDAMYWYRQDPGQGLRLIYYSQIVNDFQKGDIAEGYSVSREKKESFPLTVTSAQKNPTAFYLCASMRGPNTGELFFGEGSRLTVL.

This rearrangement joins TRBV5-1 to TRBJ2-3; 7 positions match TRBD1. V shed 6 bases, J shed 1 base, and the junction held 11 bases outside the gene matches. The germline V gene encodes CDR1 SGHRS and CDR2 YFSETQ. The CDR3 runs 16 residues. CDR3 region: CASTPPWDRGTDTQYF. The CDR3 region has the DNA TGCGCCAGCACCCCCCCATGGGACAGAGGCACAGATACGCAGTATTTT.

The rearrangement uses TRBV27 and TRBJ2-7, with a weak D call TRBD1 (6 bases). Germline V gene sequence: CDR1 MNHEY, CDR2 SMNVEV (reference sequence). V lost 2 bases and J 2 bases, leaving 10 bases between the germline ends. The CDR3 totals 14 residues. The CDR3 loop is CASSLTGQTYEQYF. In nucleotides, the CDR3 is TGTGCCAGCAGTTTAACAGGACAGACCTACGAGCAGTACTTC.

About this clone: One junction end does not reproduce the germline sequence, and a read error may be involved. The chain combines TRBV7-7 with TRBJ2-7; a weak D match, TRBD1 (6 bases). The CDR3 consists of 14 residues. Germline V CDR1 and CDR2: SSHAT, FNYEAQ (reference sequence). The DNA of the CDR3 is TGTGCTAGCAGCTTAGGCCCAGGGGCCTACGAGCAGTACTTC. Protein product: CASSLGPGAYEQYF.

The chain links TRBV6-6 to TRBJ2-2; 12 bases map to TRBD2. This CDR3 has 15 residues. The germline gives CDR1 MNHNY, CDR2 SVGAGI (reference sequence). V lost 4 bases, J lost 6 bases, and 3 bases stayed unmatched. The CDR3 region has the DNA TGTGCCAGCAGTTTTACTAGCGGGAGGTCCGGGGAGCTGTTTTTT. Its translation is CASSFTSGRSGELFF.

The chain combines TRBV9 with TRBJ2-2; unclear D gene. CDR3 size: 11 residues. The V and J ends lost 6 bases and 5 bases respectively, with 5 bases between them. CDR1 is SGDLS and CDR2 is YYNGEE in the germline V gene. As DNA, the CDR3 is TGTGCCAGCACCAAAACCGGGGAGCTGTTTTTT. It yields the protein CASTKTGELFF.

The count of this clone is one. CDR3 in DNA: TGCGCCAGCAGCTCCCGGGAACACTATGGCTACACCTTC. Translation: CASSSREHYGYTF. The chain combines TRBV5-1 with TRBJ1-2, with D uncertain. Trimming pared 3 bases from V and 3 bases from J, leaving 9 bases between. The germline V gene has CDR1 SGHRS and CDR2 YFSETQ. This CDR3 is built from 13 residues. The whole variable domain, remainder taken from reference TRBV5-1 and TRBJ1-2, is KAGVTQTPRYLIKTRGQQVTLSCSPISGHRSVSWYQQTPGQGLQFLFEYFSETQRNKGNFPGRFSGRQFSNSRSEMNVSTLELGDSALYLCASSSREHYGYTFGSGTRLTVV.

This clone was picked up one time. The V and J genes are TRBV5-5 and TRBJ2-7, with 8 nucleotides matching TRBD1. Germline V gives CDR1 SGHKS, CDR2 YYEKEE (reference sequence). V lost 3 bases, J lost 5 bases, and 10 bases stayed unmatched. The CDR3 totals 15 residues. CDR3: CASSSLDRAQDEQYF. The CDR3, as DNA: TGTGCCAGCAGCTCACTGGACAGGGCCCAGGACGAGCAGTACTTC.

The chain links TRBV6-5 to TRBJ1-6, with 7 bases that match TRBD1. The V gene's germline CDR1 is MNHEY and CDR2 SVGAGI. The junction had 8 bases not matched to a gene; V was cut back by 10 bases and J by 8 bases. The CDR3 is made up of 13 amino acids. In nucleotides, the CDR3 is TGTGCCACGCACAGGGGCAGGGATTCACCCCTCCACTTT. This translates into CATHRGRDSPLHF.

V and J are TRBV10-3 and TRBJ2-6; no clear D. Germline CDR1 is ENHRY and CDR2 is SYGVKD. Trimming removed 2 bases at V and 1 base at J, with 18 bases between. This CDR3 is built from 19 residues. In DNA form, the CDR3 reads TGTGCCATCAGTGAGGAGGTCGAGACTGACCCTTCTGGGGCCAACGTCCTGACTTTC. Translated: CAISEEVETDPSGANVLTF.

In its sample, this clone was seen once. Written as DNA, the CDR3 is TGTGCCAGCAGCTTACGCGGGACAGACTCTTCATACAATGAGCAGTTCTTC. Its translation: CASSLRGTDSSYNEQFF. This chain joins TRBV11-2 and TRBJ2-1; weak D call: TRBD1 (7 bases). CDR1 and CDR2 from the germline V gene are SGHAT and FQNNGV. Trimming removed 2 bases from V and 4 bases from J, with 18 bases in between. The CDR3 is 17 residues long.

This chain links TRBV6-5 with TRBJ1-1, with 7 bases lining up with TRBD1. This CDR3 comprises 15 residues. With 3 bases clipped from V and 2 bases from J, the junction kept 6 bases outside the gene matches. The V gene's germline CDR1 is MNHEY and CDR2 SVGAGI. CDR3 region: CASSYSGTANTEAFF. Here the CDR3 DNA reads TGTGCCAGCAGTTATTCCGGGACAGCTAACACTGAAGCTTTCTTT.

CDR3 nucleotide sequence: TGCGCCAGCTGGAGATGTGTAGGAGTCACAGATACGCAGTATTTT. It yields the protein CASWRCVGVTDTQYF. V and J are TRBV23-1 and TRBJ2-3; D unclear. TRBV23-1 is an ORF; its function is uncertain. Trimming took off 8 bases at V and 2 bases at J, with 17 bases between the two ends. This CDR3 has 15 residues.

The rearrangement joins TRBV7-6 to TRBJ2-1; 7 bases are shared with TRBD2. V dropped 5 bases and J dropped 2; count of bases not matched to a gene: 3. Germline V gives CDR1 SGHVS, CDR2 FNYEAQ. There are 14 residues in the CDR3. CDR3 loop: CASSASGTYNEQFF. The CDR3 nucleotides read TGTGCCAGCAGCGCTAGCGGCACCTACAATGAGCAGTTCTTC.